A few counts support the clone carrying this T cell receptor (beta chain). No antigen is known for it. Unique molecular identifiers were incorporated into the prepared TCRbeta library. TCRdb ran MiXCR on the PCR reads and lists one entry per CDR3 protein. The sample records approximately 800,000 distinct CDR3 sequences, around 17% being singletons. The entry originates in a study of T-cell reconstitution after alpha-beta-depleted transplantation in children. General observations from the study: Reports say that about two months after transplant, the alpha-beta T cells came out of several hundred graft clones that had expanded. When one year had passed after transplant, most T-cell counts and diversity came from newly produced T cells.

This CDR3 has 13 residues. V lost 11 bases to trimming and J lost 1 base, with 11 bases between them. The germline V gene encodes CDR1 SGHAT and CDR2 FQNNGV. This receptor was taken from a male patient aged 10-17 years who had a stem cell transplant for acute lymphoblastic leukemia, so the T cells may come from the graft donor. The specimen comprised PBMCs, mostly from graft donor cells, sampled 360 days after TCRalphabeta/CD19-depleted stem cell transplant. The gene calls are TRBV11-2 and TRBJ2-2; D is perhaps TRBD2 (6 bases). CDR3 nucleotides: TGTGCCGGCGGGGCCATGAACACCGGGGAGCTGTTTTTT. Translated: CAGGAMNTGELFF.